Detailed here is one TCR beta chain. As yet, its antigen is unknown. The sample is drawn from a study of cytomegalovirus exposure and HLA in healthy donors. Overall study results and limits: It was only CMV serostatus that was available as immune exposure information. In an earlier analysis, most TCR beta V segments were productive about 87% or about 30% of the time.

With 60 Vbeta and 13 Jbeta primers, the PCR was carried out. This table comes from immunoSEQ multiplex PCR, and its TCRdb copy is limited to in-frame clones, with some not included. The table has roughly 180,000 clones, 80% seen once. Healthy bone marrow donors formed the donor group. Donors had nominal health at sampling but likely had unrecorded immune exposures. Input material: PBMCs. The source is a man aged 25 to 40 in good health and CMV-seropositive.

This CDR3 reads CASSLSGSRSYEQYF. In DNA, the CDR3 is TGTGCCAGCAGTTTATCCGGGTCTCGGTCCTACGAGCAGTACTTC. The chain couples TRBV27 to TRBJ2-7; no reliable D call. V was clipped by 0 bases and J by 1 base, with 10 bases between them. CDR1 and CDR2 (germline): MNHEY, SMNVEV (reference sequence). The CDR3 totals 15 residues.